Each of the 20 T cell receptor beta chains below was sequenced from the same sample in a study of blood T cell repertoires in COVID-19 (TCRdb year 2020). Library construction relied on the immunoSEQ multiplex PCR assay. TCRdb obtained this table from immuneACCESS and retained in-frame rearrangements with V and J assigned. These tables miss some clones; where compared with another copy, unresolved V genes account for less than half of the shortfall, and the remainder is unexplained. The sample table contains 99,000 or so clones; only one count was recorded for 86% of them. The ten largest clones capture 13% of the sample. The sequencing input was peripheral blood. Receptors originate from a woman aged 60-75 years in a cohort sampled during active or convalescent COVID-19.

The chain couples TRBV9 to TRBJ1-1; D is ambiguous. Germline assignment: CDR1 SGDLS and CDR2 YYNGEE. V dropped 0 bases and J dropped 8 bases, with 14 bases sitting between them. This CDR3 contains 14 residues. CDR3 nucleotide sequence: TGTGCCAGCAGCGTAGACCTTGTGGAGGGCGAAGCTTTCTTT. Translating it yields CASSVDLVEGEAFF.

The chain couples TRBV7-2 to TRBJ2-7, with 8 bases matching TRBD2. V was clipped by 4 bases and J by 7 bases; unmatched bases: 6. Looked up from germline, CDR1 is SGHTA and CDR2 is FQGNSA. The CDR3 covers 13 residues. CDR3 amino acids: CASSYGGVGEQYF. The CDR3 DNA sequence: TGTGCCAGCAGCTACGGGGGGGTCGGTGAGCAGTACTTC.

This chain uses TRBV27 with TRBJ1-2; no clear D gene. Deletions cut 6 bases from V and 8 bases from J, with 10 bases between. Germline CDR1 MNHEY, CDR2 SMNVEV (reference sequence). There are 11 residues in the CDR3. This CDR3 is CASRTFFGYTF. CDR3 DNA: TGTGCCAGCAGGACATTTTTCGGCTACACCTTC.

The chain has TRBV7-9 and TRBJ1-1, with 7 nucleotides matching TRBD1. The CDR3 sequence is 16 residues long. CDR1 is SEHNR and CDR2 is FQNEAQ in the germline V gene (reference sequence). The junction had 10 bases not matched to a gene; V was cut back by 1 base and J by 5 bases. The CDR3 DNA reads TGTGCCAGCAGCTTAGGTGAGGGGGCGGTTTGGACTGAAGCTTTCTTT. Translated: CASSLGEGAVWTEAFF. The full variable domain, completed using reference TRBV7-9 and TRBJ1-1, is DTGVSQNPRHKITKRGQNVTFRCDPISEHNRLYWYRQTLGQGPEFLTYFQNEAQLEKSRLLSDRFSAERPKGSFSTLEIQRTEQGDSAMYLCASSLGEGAVWTEAFFGQGTRLTVV.

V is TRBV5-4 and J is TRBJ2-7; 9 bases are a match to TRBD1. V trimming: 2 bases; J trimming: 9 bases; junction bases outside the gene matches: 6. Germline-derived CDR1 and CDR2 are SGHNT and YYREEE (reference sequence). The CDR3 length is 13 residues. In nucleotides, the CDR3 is TGTGCCAGCAGCTTATATGACAGGGGGGTGCAGTACTTC. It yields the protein CASSLYDRGVQYF.

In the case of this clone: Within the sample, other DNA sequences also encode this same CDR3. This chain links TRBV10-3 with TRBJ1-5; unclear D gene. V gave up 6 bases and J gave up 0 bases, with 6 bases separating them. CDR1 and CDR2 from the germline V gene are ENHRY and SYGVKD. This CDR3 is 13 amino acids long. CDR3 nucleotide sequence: TGTGCCATCAGGCAGTATAGCAATCAGCCCCAGCATTTT. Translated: CAIRQYSNQPQHF.

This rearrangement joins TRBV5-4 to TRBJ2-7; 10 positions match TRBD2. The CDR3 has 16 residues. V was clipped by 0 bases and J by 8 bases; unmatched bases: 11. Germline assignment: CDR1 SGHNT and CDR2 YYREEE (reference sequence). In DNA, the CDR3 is TGTGCCAGCAGCTTGGTAGCGGGGGGCGCCCCTCGACAGCAGTACTTC. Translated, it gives CASSLVAGGAPRQQYF.

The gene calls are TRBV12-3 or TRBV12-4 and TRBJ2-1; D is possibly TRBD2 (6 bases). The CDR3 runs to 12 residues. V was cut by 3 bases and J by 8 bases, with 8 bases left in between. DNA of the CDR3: TGTGCCAGCAGTTTCGGGGGAGATGAGCAGTTCTTC. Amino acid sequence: CASSFGGDEQFF.

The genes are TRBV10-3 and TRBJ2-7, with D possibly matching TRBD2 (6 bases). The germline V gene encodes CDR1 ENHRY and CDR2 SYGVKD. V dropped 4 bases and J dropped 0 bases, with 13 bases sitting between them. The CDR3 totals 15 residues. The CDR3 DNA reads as TGTGCCATCAGTGGGCGCGGGACTCCCTCCTACGAGCAGTACTTC. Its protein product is CAISGRGTPSYEQYF.

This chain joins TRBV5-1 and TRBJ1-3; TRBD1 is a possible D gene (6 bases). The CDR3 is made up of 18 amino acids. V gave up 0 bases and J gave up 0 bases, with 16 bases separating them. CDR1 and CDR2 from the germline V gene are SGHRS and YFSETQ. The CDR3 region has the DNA TGCGCCAGCAGCTTGGTTGGTGGGACACTCTTCTCTGGAAACACCATATATTTT. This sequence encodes CASSLVGGTLFSGNTIYF.

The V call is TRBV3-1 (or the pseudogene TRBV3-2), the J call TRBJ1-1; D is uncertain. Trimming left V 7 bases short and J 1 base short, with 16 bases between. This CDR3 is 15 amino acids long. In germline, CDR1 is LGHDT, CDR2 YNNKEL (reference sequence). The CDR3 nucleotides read TGTGCCAGCACCACATGGGCAGCTGGGAACACTGAAGCTTTCTTT. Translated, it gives CASTTWAAGNTEAFF.

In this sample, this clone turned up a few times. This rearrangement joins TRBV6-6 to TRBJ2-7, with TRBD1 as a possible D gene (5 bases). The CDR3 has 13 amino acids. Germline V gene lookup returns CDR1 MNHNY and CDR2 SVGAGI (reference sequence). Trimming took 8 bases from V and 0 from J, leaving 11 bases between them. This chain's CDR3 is CASLGRNSYEQYF. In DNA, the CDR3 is TGTGCCAGCTTGGGGCGGAACTCCTACGAGCAGTACTTC.

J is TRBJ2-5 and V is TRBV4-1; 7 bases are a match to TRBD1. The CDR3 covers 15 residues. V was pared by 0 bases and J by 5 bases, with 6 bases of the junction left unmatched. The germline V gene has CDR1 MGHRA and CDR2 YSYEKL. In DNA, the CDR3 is TGCGCCAGCAGCCAAGAAGGTGGCAGGGGGGAGACCCAGTACTTC. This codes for CASSQEGGRGETQYF.

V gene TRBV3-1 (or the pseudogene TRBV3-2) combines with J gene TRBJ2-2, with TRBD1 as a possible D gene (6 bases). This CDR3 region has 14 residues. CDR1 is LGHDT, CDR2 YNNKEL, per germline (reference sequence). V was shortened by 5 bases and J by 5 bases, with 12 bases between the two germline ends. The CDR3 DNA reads TGTGCCAGCAGCGGGAAGCAGGGGACCGGGGAGCTGTTTTTT. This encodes CASSGKQGTGELFF.

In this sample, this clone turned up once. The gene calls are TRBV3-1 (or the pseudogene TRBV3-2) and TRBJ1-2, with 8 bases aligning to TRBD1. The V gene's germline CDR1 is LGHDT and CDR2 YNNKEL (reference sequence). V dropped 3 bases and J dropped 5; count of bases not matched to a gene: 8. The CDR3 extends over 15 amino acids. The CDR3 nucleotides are TGTGCCAGCAGCCACAACCAGGGGGCCCTTTATGGCTACACCTTC. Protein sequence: CASSHNQGALYGYTF.

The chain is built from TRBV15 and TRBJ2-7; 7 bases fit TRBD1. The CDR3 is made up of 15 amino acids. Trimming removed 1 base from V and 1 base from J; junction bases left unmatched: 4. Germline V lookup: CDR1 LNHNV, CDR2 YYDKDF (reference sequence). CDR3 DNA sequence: TGTGCCACCAGCAGAGGGCTGACAGGGTCCTACGAGCAGTACTTC. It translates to CATSRGLTGSYEQYF.

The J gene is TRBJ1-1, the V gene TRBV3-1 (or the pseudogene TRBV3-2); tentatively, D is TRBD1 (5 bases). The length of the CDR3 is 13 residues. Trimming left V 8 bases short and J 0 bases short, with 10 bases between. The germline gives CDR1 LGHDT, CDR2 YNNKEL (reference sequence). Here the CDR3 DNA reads TGTGCCAGCGGGGACTGGATGAACACTGAAGCTTTCTTT. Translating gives CASGDWMNTEAFF.

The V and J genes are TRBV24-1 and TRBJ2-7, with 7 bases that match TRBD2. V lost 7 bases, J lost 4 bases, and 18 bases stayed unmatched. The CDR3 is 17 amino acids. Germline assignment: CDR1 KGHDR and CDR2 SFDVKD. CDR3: CATSDPSGGRQRYEQYF. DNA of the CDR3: TGTGCCACCAGCGACCCCTCGGGCGGGAGACAAAGGTACGAGCAGTACTTC.

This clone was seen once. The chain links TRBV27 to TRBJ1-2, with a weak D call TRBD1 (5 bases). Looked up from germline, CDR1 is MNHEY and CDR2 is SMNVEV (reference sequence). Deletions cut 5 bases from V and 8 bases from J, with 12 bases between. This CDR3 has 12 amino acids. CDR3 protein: CASSEPGYGYTF. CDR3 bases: TGTGCCAGCAGTGAACCAGGGTACGGCTACACCTTC.

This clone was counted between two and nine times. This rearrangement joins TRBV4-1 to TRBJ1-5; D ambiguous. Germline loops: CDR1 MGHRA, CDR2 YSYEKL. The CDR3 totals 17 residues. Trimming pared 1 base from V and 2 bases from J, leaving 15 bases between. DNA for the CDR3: TGCGCCAGCAGCCAAGGAATCCGGGGTAGGGGCAATCAGCCCCAGCATTTT. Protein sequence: CASSQGIRGRGNQPQHF.